This TCR gamma chain comes out of a study of gamma delta lymphoproliferative disorders and STAT genes (dated by TCRdb to the late 2010s). About the study as a whole: The LymphoTrack Dx TCRG Assay was used to prepare gamma-chain libraries from at least 50 ng of genomic DNA. Because no corresponding Invivoscribe delta assay was available, delta-chain libraries were prepared according to the EuroClonality-NGS working group standard operating procedure. To confirm the results, all delta-chain samples and a couple of gamma-chain samples were sequenced a second time. Within a larger immunophenotypic and STAT-mutation study, TCR gamma and delta CDR3 repertoires were profiled by deep sequencing in Tgammadelta lymphoproliferative disease patients and healthy controls.

This clone was recorded many times. Its binding antigen is unknown. No base-level quality is on record; no much larger clone is a single base apart. Both library preparation methods relied on multiplex PCR with primers aimed at conserved V and J regions of the TCR genes. The amplicons were purified, pooled and then sequenced on an Illumina MiSeq platform. On the study's bioinformatics: V(D)J alignment, clonotype assembly and translation were done with MiXCR, while functionality assessment and CDR3 repertoire analyses were done with VDJtools. CDR3 was defined per IMGT, and analyses were restricted to productive sequences using functional genes, excluding ORF genes and pseudogenes. Identical amino acid CDR3s of major clonotypes (frequency >=5%) were searched for across all patients and controls using a custom Python script. A one-sided non-parametric Wilcoxon test was used to compare clonotype frequencies between patients and controls. TCRdb reprocessed the public reads with the caller CATT; rows with the same DNA were merged afterwards. These V and J calls are TCRdb output, not the study's own analysis. Across this sample there are 1,500 to 2,000 gamma-chain clones, with about 10% seen only once. 36% of the sample is in the top ten clones.

For TCR sequencing, genomic DNA was taken from peripheral blood mononuclear cells isolated from both patients and controls. The control group, matched to the patients for age and sex, consisted of some 23 healthy adult blood donors (about twelve males and roughly 11 females) with a median age of about 69 years. What the work shows at the level of the full study, not this receptor alone: Control T cells were likely spread across varied maturation stages, whereas leukemic cells were skewed toward terminal effectors, which potentially limits comparisons between patients and controls. When whole repertoires were clustered, gamma repertoires from patients formed a group apart from those of healthy controls, but delta repertoires showed no separation between the groups. The authors noted that NGS specificity may be reduced at low frequencies, so the public or private nature of leukemic clones needs confirmation. Nearly all major patient gamma and delta clonotypes were public, shared with at least one healthy donor; only two gamma clonotypes were private to disease.

The CDR3 covers 13 residues, taking in both the cysteine and the phenylalanine. The sequence is cut down to CDR3 DNA, 39 bases in frame from base 1. The germline V gene yields EGSNGY for CDR1 and YDSYNSKV for CDR2. For this chain, trimming is 0 bases at the V end and 9 bases at the J end, and the number of junction bases without a gene match is 8. The sequencing input was blood. This clonotype originated in a human donor in good health. This chain is built from TRGV2 and TRGJ1 or TRGJ2. The J gene is not listed in TCRdb, so it was assigned here from a DNA match to germline. The sequenced DNA: TGTGCCACCTGGGACGGGCAAATGGGTAAGAAACTCTTT. It translates as CATWDGQMGKKLF.